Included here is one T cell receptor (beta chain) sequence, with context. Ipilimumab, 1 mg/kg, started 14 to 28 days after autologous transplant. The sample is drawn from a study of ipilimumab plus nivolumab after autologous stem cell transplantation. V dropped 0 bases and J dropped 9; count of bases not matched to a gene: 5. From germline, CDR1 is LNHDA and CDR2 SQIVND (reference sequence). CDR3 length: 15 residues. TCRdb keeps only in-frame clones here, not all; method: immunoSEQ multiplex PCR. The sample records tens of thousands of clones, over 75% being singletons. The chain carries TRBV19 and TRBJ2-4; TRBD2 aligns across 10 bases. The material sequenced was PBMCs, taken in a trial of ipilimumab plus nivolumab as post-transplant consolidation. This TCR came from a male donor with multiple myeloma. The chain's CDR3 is CASSIDGSGRGIQYF. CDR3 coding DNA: TGTGCCAGTAGTATAGATGGAAGCGGGAGGGGCATTCAGTACTTC.